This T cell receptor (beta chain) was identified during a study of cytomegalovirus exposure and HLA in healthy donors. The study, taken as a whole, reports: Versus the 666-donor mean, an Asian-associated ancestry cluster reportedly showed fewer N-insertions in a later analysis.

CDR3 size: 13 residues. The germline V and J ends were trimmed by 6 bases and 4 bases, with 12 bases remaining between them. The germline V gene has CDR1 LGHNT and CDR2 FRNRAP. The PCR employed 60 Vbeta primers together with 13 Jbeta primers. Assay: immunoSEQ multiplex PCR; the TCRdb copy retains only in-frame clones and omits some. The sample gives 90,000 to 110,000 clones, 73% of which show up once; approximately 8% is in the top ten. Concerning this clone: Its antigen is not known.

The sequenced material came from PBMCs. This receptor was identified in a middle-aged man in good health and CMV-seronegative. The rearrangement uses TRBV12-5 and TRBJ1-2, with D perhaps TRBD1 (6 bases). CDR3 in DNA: TGTGCTAGTGGGGCGGACAGATTCTATGGCTACACCTTC. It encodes CASGADRFYGYTF.